The 16 T cell receptor beta chains given below trace back to one sample, sequenced in a study of cytomegalovirus exposure and HLA in healthy donors. Vbeta (60) and Jbeta (13) primers were used in the PCR. TCRdb's table, derived via immunoSEQ multiplex PCR, lists solely in-frame clones and lacks some. The data hold 100,000 or so clones, with 65% to 75% observed a single time. Sequencing was carried out using PBMCs. These receptors came from a man aged 30 to 39 in good health and CMV-seronegative.

This sequence joins TRBV7-9 and TRBJ1-3, with D perhaps matching TRBD1 (5 bases). CDR1 SEHNR and CDR2 FQNEAQ come from the germline V gene (reference sequence). Trimming took 0 bases from V and 2 from J, leaving 8 bases between them. The CDR3 runs to 15 residues. DNA for the CDR3: TGTGCCAGCAGCTTAGCAGGGGCCCCTGGAAACACCATATATTTT. Its protein is CASSLAGAPGNTIYF.

This clone was observed a handful of times. The chain uses TRBV7-2 and TRBJ1-1; D call uncertain. CDR1 SGHTA and CDR2 FQGNSA come from the germline V gene. With 6 bases removed from V and 0 bases from J, the gap between germline ends came to 14 bases. The CDR3 has 15 amino acids. The CDR3 sequence is CASSISGGMNTEAFF. CDR3 coding DNA: TGTGCCAGCAGTATCTCGGGAGGGATGAACACTGAAGCTTTCTTT.

A few counts support this clone. The V call is TRBV7-8, the J call TRBJ2-7; D gene ambiguous. Germline values: CDR1 SGHVS, CDR2 FQNEAQ. Trimming stripped 5 bases from V and 7 bases from J, with 9 bases between. This CDR3 comprises 11 residues. The CDR3 DNA reads TGTGCCAGCAGCCAATCCGGGGAGCAGTACTTC. This gives the protein CASSQSGEQYF.

The CDR3 DNA follows: TGTGCCAGCAGCTTGGCTGGGGCCCCCTACGAGCAGTACTTC. Translated, it gives CASSLAGAPYEQYF. This sequence joins TRBV5-4 and TRBJ2-7; the D gene is possibly TRBD1 (5 bases). CDR3 length: 14 residues. Germline CDR1 SGHNT, CDR2 YYREEE (reference sequence). V lost 0 bases and J 2 bases, leaving 9 bases between the germline ends.

The count of this clone is one. The rearrangement links TRBV2 to TRBJ2-7; D gene ambiguous. The CDR3 has 12 residues. Germline assignment: CDR1 SNHLY and CDR2 FYNNEI. Trimming left V 3 bases short and J 3 bases short, with 6 bases between. The CDR3 region has the DNA TGTGCCAGCAGTGATATCGGCTACGAGCAGTACTTC. Translating it yields CASSDIGYEQYF.

This chain joins TRBV7-9 and TRBJ2-5, with 10 nucleotides matching TRBD2. CDR3 length: 19 residues. V shed 1 base and J 2 bases; nucleotides not matched to a gene: 13. The germline V gene has CDR1 SEHNR and CDR2 FQNEAQ (reference sequence). DNA of the CDR3: TGTGCCAGCAGCTTAGTGGCAGCTCAAGGGACTAGCGATCAAGAGACCCAGTACTTC. Encoded protein: CASSLVAAQGTSDQETQYF. The whole variable domain, filled in from reference TRBV7-9 and TRBJ2-5, reads DTGVSQNPRHKITKRGQNVTFRCDPISEHNRLYWYRQTLGQGPEFLTYFQNEAQLEKSRLLSDRFSAERPKGSFSTLEIQRTEQGDSAMYLCASSLVAAQGTSDQETQYFGPGTRLLVL.

This chain joins TRBV2 and TRBJ2-7, with D possibly matching TRBD1 (6 bases). This CDR3 is 19 amino acids long. In germline, CDR1 is SNHLY, CDR2 FYNNEI. Deletions cut 5 bases from V and 3 bases from J, with 29 bases between. CDR3 sequence reads: CASSWWRTLGDKEDYEQYF. In nucleotides, the CDR3 is TGTGCCAGCAGTTGGTGGCGAACCCTGGGGGACAAGGAAGACTACGAGCAGTACTTC.

The V gene is TRBV7-2, the J gene TRBJ1-3, with no clear D. Germline assignment: CDR1 SGHTA and CDR2 FQGNSA. V was cut by 3 bases and J by 10 bases, with 10 bases left in between. This CDR3 is built from 12 residues. CDR3 loop: CASSLDRQTIYF. The CDR3 bases are TGTGCCAGCAGCTTGGATCGACAAACCATATATTTT.

This clone was seen more than once but under ten times. The chain couples TRBV19 to TRBJ1-5; tentatively, D is TRBD1 (6 bases). The V gene's germline CDR1 is LNHDA and CDR2 SQIVND (reference sequence). Deletions cut 7 bases from V and 9 bases from J, with 19 bases between. The CDR3 contains 14 residues. CDR3 sequence (DNA): TGTGCCAGTACCTTCGCGGGGGCGGCGGGGCCCCAGCATTTT. Amino acid sequence: CASTFAGAAGPQHF.

The V gene is TRBV25-1, the J gene TRBJ1-2; a possible D gene is TRBD1 (6 bases). Trimming took 6 bases from V and 0 from J, leaving 11 bases between them. This CDR3 has 14 residues. Germline values: CDR1 MGHDK, CDR2 SYGVNS. This CDR3 is CASRPQGTNYGYTF. CDR3 in DNA: TGTGCCAGCAGACCACAGGGAACTAACTATGGCTACACCTTC.

The chain employs TRBV10-3 and TRBJ1-2; the D gene is possibly TRBD1 (5 bases). The CDR3 covers 13 residues. Trimming left V 5 bases short and J 4 bases short, with 11 bases between. The V gene's germline CDR1 is ENHRY and CDR2 SYGVKD. CDR3 DNA: TGTGCCATCAGTTCAGGGCAAGGCTATGGCTACACCTTC. Protein sequence: CAISSGQGYGYTF.

This clone showed up just once. The chain recombines TRBV10-1 with TRBJ1-1, with 7 bases fitting TRBD1. The CDR3 extends over 17 amino acids. The V segment lost 7 bases and the J segment 1 base; nucleotides outside the gene matches: 15. CDR1 is WNHNN, CDR2 SYGVQD, per germline (reference sequence). The CDR3 loop is CASITHFHRGQNTEAFF. In nucleotides, the CDR3 is TGCGCCAGCATCACGCACTTCCACAGGGGCCAGAACACTGAAGCTTTCTTT.

This chain uses TRBV4-1 with TRBJ2-3, with D tentatively TRBD2 (6 bases). V lost 2 bases to trimming and J lost 2 bases, with 14 bases between them. The V gene's germline CDR1 is MGHRA and CDR2 YSYEKL. This CDR3 has 16 residues. The CDR3, as DNA: TGCGCCAGCAGCCAATCTCCGGGGGTGTCCACAGATACGCAGTATTTT. Translated, it gives CASSQSPGVSTDTQYF.

There are a few counts of this clone. The chain links TRBV10-3 to TRBJ2-6; D possibly corresponds to TRBD1 (5 bases). This CDR3 is built from 16 residues. V lost 2 bases to trimming and J lost 0 bases, with 8 bases between them. Looked up from germline, CDR1 is ENHRY and CDR2 is SYGVKD. The CDR3 loop reads CAISEDSLSGANVLTF. The CDR3 DNA reads TGTGCCATCAGTGAGGACAGCCTCTCTGGGGCCAACGTCCTGACTTTC.

This clone occurred a few times. This sequence joins TRBV2 and TRBJ1-1, with D perhaps matching TRBD1 (5 bases). V was pared by 5 bases and J by 1 base, with 14 bases between. The CDR3 has 15 amino acids. Germline V gives CDR1 SNHLY, CDR2 FYNNEI. CDR3 coding DNA: TGTGCCAGCAGTCCCTTTCAGGGTACGAACACTGAAGCTTTCTTT. Protein sequence: CASSPFQGTNTEAFF. The full variable domain, in which reference TRBV2 and TRBJ1-1 provide the parts outside the CDR3, is EPEVTQTPSHQVTQMGQEVILRCVPISNHLYFYWYRQILGQKVEFLVSFYNNEISEKSEIFDDQFSVERPDGSNFTLKIRSTKLEDSAMYFCASSPFQGTNTEAFFGQGTRLTVV.

CDR3 in amino acids: CASSLTGPGEAFF. CDR3 sequence (DNA): TGTGCCAGCTCCCTTACAGGACCCGGAGAAGCTTTCTTT. The V gene is TRBV7-3, the J gene TRBJ1-1; possibly TRBD1 for D (5 bases). The V end was cut by 8 bases, the J end by 8 bases, with 18 bases between. CDR3 length: 13 amino acids. Per the germline V gene, CDR1 is SGHTA and CDR2 is FQGTGA.